This T cell receptor beta chain was sequenced in a study of identical twins. Study-wide findings and caveats: Shared out-of-frame alpha sequences (those common to twins) showed excess low generation probability. Because invariant MAIT and iNKT cells could be present, zero-insertion analyses could be partly confounded. Insertions were reduced in abundant cord blood beta clonotypes but not in memory repertoires.

Germline CDR1 SGHDN, CDR2 FVKESK. Trimming removed 0 bases from V and 9 bases from J, with 11 bases in between. The CDR3 is 13 residues long. Healthy Caucasians supplied all donations. Turning to this clonotype: Its antigen is not known.

TCRdb recomputed calls from the 5' RACE reads with MiXCR, one row per CDR3 protein. This table has roughly 1.6 million distinct CDR3 sequences, more than 30% appearing once. Sequenced input: cord blood. The chain links TRBV14 to TRBJ1-2; TRBD1 is a possible D gene (5 bases). This receptor was obtained from a newborn girl in good health. CDR3 residues: CASSQEWGRSYTF. CDR3 DNA: TGTGCCAGCAGCCAAGAATGGGGGAGGAGCTACACCTTC.